A selection of T cell receptor beta chains follows, all from one sample in a study of cytotoxic CD8 clonotypes in ibrutinib-treated CLL. The protocol was immunoSEQ multiplex PCR, while the TCRdb copy is restricted to in-frame clones and leaves out a portion. The sample lists some 76,000 clones, approximately 87% seen once, with around 37% in the top ten. The starting material was PBMCs, obtained after 24 months of ibrutinib treatment. These receptors all come from a human donor with chronic lymphocytic leukemia. CDR3s include the opening cysteine and the closing phenylalanine or tryptophan. The order of the fields is J gene, V gene, clone size, D gene, CDR3 DNA, CDR3 protein. D genes are given only for firm matches. The size entry is marked missing in some rows and otherwise reads once, few, many or a size class.

TRBJ2-7	TRBV9	NA	TRBD2	TGTGCCAGCAGCGTAGATCTAGCGGGGCCGGTGTACGAGCAGTACTTC	CASSVDLAGPVYEQYF
TRBJ2-7	TRBV6-1	few	TRBD2	TGTGCCACCTCTCTAGCGGGAATCTACGAGCAGTACTTC	CATSLAGIYEQYF
TRBJ2-2	TRBV7-9	NA	NA	TGTGCCAGCAGCTTAGCTTTGCTGAACACCGGGGAGCTGTTTTTT	CASSLALLNTGELFF
TRBJ2-3	TRBV11-2	NA	TRBD1	TGTGCCAGCAGCTTAGGCAGGGGACAGGGGGTTGCCACAGATACGCAGTATTTT	CASSLGRGQGVATDTQYF
TRBJ2-7	TRBV7-9	NA	NA	TGTGCCAGCAGTGAACCGGGACTGGGTCTTTACGAGCAGTACTTC	CASSEPGLGLYEQYF
TRBJ2-3	TRBV14	NA	NA	TGTGCCAGCAGCCGAGGGGGGGCCACAGATACGCAGTATTTT	CASSRGGATDTQYF
TRBJ2-3	TRBV7-3	NA	NA	TGTGCCAGCAGCGCCTCAGGGGGCACAGATACGCAGTATTTT	CASSASGGTDTQYF
TRBJ1-6	TRBV7-6	NA	NA	TGTGCCAGCAGCGCTAATCCCGGGATATATAATTCACCCCTCCACTTT	CASSANPGIYNSPLHF
TRBJ2-7	TRBV29-1	NA	NA	TGCAGCGTTGCCCCCACGAGCAGCTACGAGCAGTACTTC	CSVAPTSSYEQYF
TRBJ2-7	TRBV5-6	NA	TRBD2	TGTGCCAGCAGCCCTTCGGGACTAGCGGGAGGCCGTGACGAGCAGTACTTC	CASSPSGLAGGRDEQYF
TRBJ2-3	TRBV11-3	NA	TRBD2	TGTGCCTCTAGCGGAGCTAGCACAGATACGCAGTATTTT	CASSGASTDTQYF
TRBJ2-4	TRBV19	NA	TRBD1	TGTGCCAGTAGGGGCCCCGGGACAGGTAAAAACATTCAGTACTTC	CASRGPGTGKNIQYF
TRBJ2-4	TRBV19	NA	TRBD1	TGTGCCAGTAGGGACCCCGGGACAGGGTTGGGCATTCAGTACTTC	CASRDPGTGLGIQYF
TRBJ1-6	TRBV5-1	once	TRBD1	TGCGCCAGCAGCAAAACAGGGGACAGCTCCTATAATTCACCCCTCCACTTT	CASSKTGDSSYNSPLHF
TRBJ2-7	TRBV19	NA	TRBD2	TGTGCCAGTAGTATGGAAGCGGGGCAGCACTACGAGCAGTACTTC	CASSMEAGQHYEQYF
TRBJ2-1	TRBV2	NA	TRBD2	TGTGCCAGCCTCGGACTAGCGGCAAACAATGAGCAGTTCTTC	CASLGLAANNEQFF
TRBJ2-2	TRBV6-4	few	NA	TGTGCCAGCAGTGACGGCACCGGGGAGCTGTTTTTT	CASSDGTGELFF
TRBJ2-2	TRBV12-2	NA	NA	TGTGCAAGTCGCTTATCCCCGGCAGAGAGGACCGGGGAGCTGTTTTTT	CASRLSPAERTGELFF
TRBJ1-5	TRBV6-6	NA	NA	TGTGCGGGGGGTTGGTTGGGCAATCAGCCCCAGCATTTT	CAGGWLGNQPQHF
TRBJ2-7	TRBV5-4	NA	NA	TGTGCCAGCAGCTTTATGGGAGGAGGTTCCTACGAGCAGTACTTC	CASSFMGGGSYEQYF
TRBJ2-4	TRBV28	NA	NA	TGTGCCAGCAGTCTCCCCGCCCGGGCCTCTTTAGCCAAAAACATTCAGTACTTC	CASSLPARASLAKNIQYF
TRBJ1-1	TRBV18	once	NA	TGTGCCAGCTCACCAGACGACGCGCACACTGAAGCTTTCTTT	CASSPDDAHTEAFF
TRBJ1-1	TRBV7-3	NA	NA	TGTGCCAGCAGCACCGCACGGGACACTGAAGCTTTCTTT	CASSTARDTEAFF
TRBJ2-3	TRBV7-3	NA	NA	TGTGCCAGCAGCAAGGGGCCACCGGATACGCAGTATTTT	CASSKGPPDTQYF
TRBJ2-5	TRBV5-1	NA	NA	TGCGCCAGCAGCTTGTTCGCCAGGGAAGGAGGGGAGACCCAGTACTTC	CASSLFAREGGETQYF
TRBJ1-1	TRBV7-2	NA	NA	TGTGCCAGCAGCTCCCGCGGGGGGGCTGGAGGCACTGAAGCTTTCTTT	CASSSRGGAGGTEAFF